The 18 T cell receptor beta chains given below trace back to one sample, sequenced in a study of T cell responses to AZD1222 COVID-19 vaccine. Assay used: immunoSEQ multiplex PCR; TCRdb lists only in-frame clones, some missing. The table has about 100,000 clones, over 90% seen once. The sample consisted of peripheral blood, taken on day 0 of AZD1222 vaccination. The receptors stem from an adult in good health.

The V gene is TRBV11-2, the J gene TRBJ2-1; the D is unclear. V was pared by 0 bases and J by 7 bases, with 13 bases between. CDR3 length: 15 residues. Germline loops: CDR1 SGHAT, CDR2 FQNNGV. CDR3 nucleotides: TGTGCCAGCAGCTTAGATCCTGTAGCCAGAAATGAGCAGTTCTTC. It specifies CASSLDPVARNEQFF.

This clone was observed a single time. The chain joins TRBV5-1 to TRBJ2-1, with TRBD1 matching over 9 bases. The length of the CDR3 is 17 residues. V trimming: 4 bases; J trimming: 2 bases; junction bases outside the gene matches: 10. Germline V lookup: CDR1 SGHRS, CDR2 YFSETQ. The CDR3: CASSRTYRDRAYNEQFF. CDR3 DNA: TGCGCCAGCAGCCGTACCTATCGGGACAGGGCCTACAATGAGCAGTTCTTC.

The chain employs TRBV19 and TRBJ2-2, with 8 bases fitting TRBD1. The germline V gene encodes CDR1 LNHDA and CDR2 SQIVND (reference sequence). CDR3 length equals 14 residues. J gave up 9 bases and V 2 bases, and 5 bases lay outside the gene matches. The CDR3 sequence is CASSIQGALWELFF. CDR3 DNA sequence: TGTGCCAGTAGTATACAGGGGGCGCTTTGGGAGCTGTTTTTT.

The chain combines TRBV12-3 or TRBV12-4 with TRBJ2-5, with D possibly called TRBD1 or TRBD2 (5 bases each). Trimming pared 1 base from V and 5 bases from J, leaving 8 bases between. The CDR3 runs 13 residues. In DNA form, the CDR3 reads TGTGCCAGCAGTTTAGAAGAGGGGGAGACCCAGTACTTC. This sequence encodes CASSLEEGETQYF.

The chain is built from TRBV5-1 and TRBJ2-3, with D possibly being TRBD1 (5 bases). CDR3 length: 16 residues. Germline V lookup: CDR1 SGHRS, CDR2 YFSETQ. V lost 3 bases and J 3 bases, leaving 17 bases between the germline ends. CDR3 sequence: CASSSQALVSTDTQYF. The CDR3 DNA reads TGCGCCAGCAGCTCACAGGCTTTAGTTTCGACAGATACGCAGTATTTT.

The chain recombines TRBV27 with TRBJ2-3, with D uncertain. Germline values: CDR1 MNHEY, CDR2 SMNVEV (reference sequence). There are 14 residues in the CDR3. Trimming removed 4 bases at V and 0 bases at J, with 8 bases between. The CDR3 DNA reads TGTGCCAGCAGTTCATTCGACAGCACAGATACGCAGTATTTT. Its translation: CASSSFDSTDTQYF.

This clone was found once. The CDR3 loop reads CASSAGLAGGIEQFF. The CDR3 DNA reads as TGTGCCAGCAGCGCCGGACTAGCGGGAGGGATTGAGCAGTTCTTC. The chain couples TRBV7-3 to TRBJ2-1, with 15 bases aligning to TRBD2. CDR1 is SGHTA, CDR2 FQGTGA, per germline. The V segment lost 5 bases and the J segment 9 bases; nucleotides outside the gene matches: 5. This CDR3 has 15 amino acids.

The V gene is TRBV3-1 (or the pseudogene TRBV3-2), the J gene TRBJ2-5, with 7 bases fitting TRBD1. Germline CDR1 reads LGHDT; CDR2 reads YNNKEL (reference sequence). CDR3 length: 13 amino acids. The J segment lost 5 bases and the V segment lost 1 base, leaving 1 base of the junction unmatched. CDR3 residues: CASSQGDSETQYF. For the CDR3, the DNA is TGTGCCAGCAGCCAAGGGGACAGCGAGACCCAGTACTTC.

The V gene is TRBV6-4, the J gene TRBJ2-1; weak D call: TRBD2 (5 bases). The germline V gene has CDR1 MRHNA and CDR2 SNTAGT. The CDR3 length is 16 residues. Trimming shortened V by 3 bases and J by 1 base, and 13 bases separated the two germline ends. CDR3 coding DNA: TGTGCCAGCAGTGATGTTGGAGCGGTATCCTACAATGAGCAGTTCTTC. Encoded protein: CASSDVGAVSYNEQFF.

CDR3 in DNA: TGTGCCAGCAGTTTCGGGGGCCCGACAGGGGACAGCTCCTACGAGCAGTACTTC. Translated, it gives CASSFGGPTGDSSYEQYF. The gene calls are TRBV27 and TRBJ2-7, with TRBD1 matching 8 bases. The V gene's germline CDR1 is MNHEY and CDR2 SMNVEV (reference sequence). With V trimmed by 3 bases and J by 0 bases, 13 bases remained unmatched. The CDR3 sequence is 18 residues long.

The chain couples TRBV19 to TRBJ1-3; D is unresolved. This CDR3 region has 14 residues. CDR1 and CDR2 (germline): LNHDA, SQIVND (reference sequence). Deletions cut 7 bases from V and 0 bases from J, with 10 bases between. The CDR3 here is CASKALTSGNTIYF. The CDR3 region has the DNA TGTGCCAGTAAGGCCCTAACCTCTGGAAACACCATATATTTT.

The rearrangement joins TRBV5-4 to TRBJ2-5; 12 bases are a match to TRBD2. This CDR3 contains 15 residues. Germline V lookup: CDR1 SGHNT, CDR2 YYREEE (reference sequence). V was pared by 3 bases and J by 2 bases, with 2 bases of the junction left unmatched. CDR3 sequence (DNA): TGTGCCAGCAGCTACGGACTAGCGGGACAAGAGACCCAGTACTTC. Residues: CASSYGLAGQETQYF.

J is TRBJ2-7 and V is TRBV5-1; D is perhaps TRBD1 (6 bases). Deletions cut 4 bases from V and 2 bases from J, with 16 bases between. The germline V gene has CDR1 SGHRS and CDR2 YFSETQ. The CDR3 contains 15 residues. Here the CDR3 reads CASSLMTRTAYEQYF. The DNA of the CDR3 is TGCGCCAGCAGCCTCATGACTCGGACAGCCTACGAGCAGTACTTC.

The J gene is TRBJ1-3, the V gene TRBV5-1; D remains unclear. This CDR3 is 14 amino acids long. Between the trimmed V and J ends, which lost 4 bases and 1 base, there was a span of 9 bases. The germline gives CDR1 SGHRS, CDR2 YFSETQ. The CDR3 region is CASSPIGSGNTIYF. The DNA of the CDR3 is TGCGCCAGCAGCCCTATTGGGTCTGGAAACACCATATATTTT.

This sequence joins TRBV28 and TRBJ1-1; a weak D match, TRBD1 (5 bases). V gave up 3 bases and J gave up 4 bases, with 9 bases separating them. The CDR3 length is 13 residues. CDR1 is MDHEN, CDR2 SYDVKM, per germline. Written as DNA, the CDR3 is TGTGCCAGCAGTTTCCTGGGGCTCACTGAAGCTTTCTTT. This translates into CASSFLGLTEAFF.

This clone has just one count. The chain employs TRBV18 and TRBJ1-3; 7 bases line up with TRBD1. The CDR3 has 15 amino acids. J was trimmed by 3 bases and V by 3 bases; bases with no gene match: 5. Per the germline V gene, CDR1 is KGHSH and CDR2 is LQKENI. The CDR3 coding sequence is TGTGCCAGCTCACCCACAGGGGATGGTGGAAACACCATATATTTT. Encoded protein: CASSPTGDGGNTIYF. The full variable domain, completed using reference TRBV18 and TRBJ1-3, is NAGVMQNPRHLVRRRGQEARLRCSPMKGHSHVYWYRQLPEEGLKFMVYLQKENIIDESGMPKERFSAEFPKEGPSILRIQQVVRGDSAAYFCASSPTGDGGNTIYFGEGSWLTVV.

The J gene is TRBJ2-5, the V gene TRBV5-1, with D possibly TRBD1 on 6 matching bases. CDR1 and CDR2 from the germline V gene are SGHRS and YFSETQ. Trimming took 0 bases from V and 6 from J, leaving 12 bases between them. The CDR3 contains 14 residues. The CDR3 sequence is CASSLGQAPKTQYF. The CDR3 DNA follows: TGCGCCAGCAGCTTGGGACAGGCGCCCAAGACCCAGTACTTC.

The CDR3 bases are TGTGCCAGCAGCCAAGACTCTACAGGGGAGCAGCCCCAGCATTTT. It codes for CASSQDSTGEQPQHF. The chain carries TRBV3-1 (or the pseudogene TRBV3-2) and TRBJ1-5; 7 bases match TRBD1. The CDR3 loop spans 15 amino acids. The V gene's germline CDR1 is LGHDT and CDR2 YNNKEL (reference sequence). J gave up 7 bases and V 0 bases, and 6 bases lay outside the gene matches.